Listed below are T cell receptor beta chains from one sample, sequenced in a study of cytomegalovirus exposure and HLA in healthy donors. Measured with immunoSEQ multiplex PCR; TCRdb has only the in-frame clones, and not every one. Here the sample spans over 150,000 clones, over 85% being singletons. Sequenced sample: PBMCs. Receptors were obtained from a young man in good health and CMV-seropositive. Each CDR3 is given with its conserved first and last residue. A D gene is named only where the DNA matches it firmly. Not all rows give a size; the values are once, few, many and, for expanded clones, a class.

d_call j_call clone_size v_call cdr3_aa cdr3_nt
- TRBJ1-1 - TRBV6-1 CASSGGRVTEAFF TGTGCCAGCAGTGGGGGGCGCGTCACTGAAGCTTTCTTT
- TRBJ1-2 - TRBV6-1 CASSPIPDSSYGYTF TGTGCCAGCAGTCCCATACCGGACAGCTCCTATGGCTACACCTTC
- TRBJ1-2 once TRBV19 CASRSRDGVNYGYTF TGTGCCAGTAGGTCGAGGGATGGTGTCAACTATGGCTACACCTTC
- TRBJ1-4 - TRBV5-1 CASSTEGGLINNEKLFF TGCGCCAGCAGCACGGAGGGGGGGTTAATCAATAATGAAAAACTGTTTTTT
TRBD1 TRBJ2-7 - TRBV5-1 CASSLAGDSYEQYF TGCGCCAGCAGCTTGGCAGGGGACAGCTACGAGCAGTACTTC
TRBD2 TRBJ2-5 - TRBV4-2 CASSQEETSGVQETQYF TGTGCCAGCAGCCAAGAGGAGACTAGCGGGGTCCAGGAGACCCAGTACTTC
TRBD1 TRBJ2-5 - TRBV10-3 CAIRGPGQGMETQYF TGTGCCATCAGGGGCCCGGGACAGGGGATGGAGACCCAGTACTTC
- TRBJ1-5 - TRBV30 CAWSVAGGQPQHF TGTGCCTGGAGTGTAGCAGGAGGTCAGCCCCAGCATTTT
TRBD1 TRBJ2-5 - TRBV27 CASSSPDRDLQETQYF TGTGCCAGCAGTTCCCCGGACAGGGATCTACAAGAGACCCAGTACTTC
- TRBJ2-1 once TRBV7-6 CASSLGLDEQFF TGTGCCAGCAGCCTCGGGTTAGATGAGCAGTTCTTC
- TRBJ2-1 - TRBV19 CASSIQQKAYNEQFF TGTGCCAGTAGTATACAACAGAAGGCCTACAATGAGCAGTTCTTC
- TRBJ2-7 once TRBV29-1 CSVEDRQGTSPPYEQYF TGCAGCGTCGAGGATCGACAGGGGACTAGCCCCCCCTACGAGCAGTACTTC
- TRBJ2-3 - TRBV7-9 CASSSLPTDTQYF TGTGCCAGCAGCTCCCTACCAACAGATACGCAGTATTTT
- TRBJ1-5 - TRBV19 CASSRSNQPQHF TGTGCCAGTAGCCGGAGCAATCAGCCCCAGCATTTT
- TRBJ1-5 - TRBV27 CASSLGSGVNQPQHF TGTGCCAGCAGTTTAGGCTCAGGGGTGAATCAGCCCCAGCATTTT
- TRBJ2-1 - TRBV12-5 CASFPRETPYNEQFF TGTGCTAGTTTCCCCCGGGAGACCCCCTACAATGAGCAGTTCTTC
TRBD1 TRBJ1-2 - TRBV18 CASSQRTGRNYGYTF TGTGCCAGCTCTCAGAGGACAGGACGCAACTATGGCTACACCTTC
TRBD2 TRBJ2-1 - TRBV7-6 CASSLLGTSAYNEQFF TGTGCCAGCAGCTTATTAGGGACTAGCGCCTACAATGAGCAGTTCTTC
- TRBJ1-2 - TRBV6-7 CASSYSSGEGYGYTF TGTGCCAGCAGTTACTCGAGTGGGGAGGGCTATGGCTACACCTTC
- TRBJ2-2 - TRBV5-4 CASSPRQPSNTGELFF TGTGCCAGCAGCCCTCGACAGCCTTCGAACACCGGGGAGCTGTTTTTT
TRBD2 TRBJ2-5 once TRBV9 CASSVARPGLAGGETQYF TGTGCCAGCAGCGTAGCTCGTCCGGGACTAGCGGGAGGGGAGACCCAGTACTTC
TRBD2 TRBJ2-5 - TRBV7-9 CASSDTSGRTPQYF TGTGCCAGCAGCGACACTAGCGGGAGGACCCCCCAGTACTTC
TRBD1 TRBJ1-5 - TRBV28 CAVRQGANQPQHF TGTGCGGTCCGACAGGGGGCGAATCAGCCCCAGCATTTT
TRBD1 TRBJ1-2 - TRBV30 CAWSHRDRVFYGYTF TGTGCCTGGTCCCACCGGGACAGGGTCTTCTATGGCTACACCTTC
- TRBJ2-7 - TRBV9 CASSPPGVGGYYEQYF TGTGCCAGCAGCCCCCCGGGCGTGGGGGGATACTACGAGCAGTACTTC
- TRBJ1-1 - TRBV27 CASSSGYTEAFF TGTGCCAGCAGTTCGGGGTACACTGAAGCTTTCTTT
TRBD1 TRBJ1-2 once TRBV28 CASGRGLEGYTF TGTGCCAGCGGCAGGGGGTTGGAAGGCTACACCTTC
- TRBJ1-2 few TRBV2 CASSESGDGYTF TGTGCCAGCAGTGAGTCGGGGGATGGCTACACCTTC
- TRBJ1-3 - TRBV5-4 CASSFNSPNSGNTIYF TGTGCCAGCAGCTTCAACAGCCCGAACTCTGGAAACACCATATATTTT
TRBD2 TRBJ2-4 - TRBV6-1 CASRSGSMAKNIQYF TGTGCCAGCAGAAGCGGGAGTATGGCCAAAAACATTCAGTACTTC
- TRBJ2-1 - TRBV13 CASSLVLARDGKNEQFF TGTGCCAGCAGCTTAGTACTAGCTAGAGATGGTAAAAATGAGCAGTTCTTC
TRBD2 TRBJ2-3 - TRBV6-6 CASSSSGPVADTQYF TGTGCCAGCAGCTCTAGCGGGCCCGTTGCAGATACGCAGTATTTT
TRBD1 TRBJ1-1 - TRBV19 CASAEGAGEAFF TGTGCCAGCGCTGAGGGGGCAGGGGAGGCTTTCTTT
- TRBJ1-2 - TRBV29-1 CSVEWLNYGYTF TGCAGCGTAGAATGGCTTAACTATGGCTACACCTTC
TRBD2 TRBJ2-1 once TRBV7-3 CASSALAGGPNEQFF TGTGCCAGCAGCGCTCTCGCGGGAGGGCCGAATGAGCAGTTCTTC
TRBD1 TRBJ1-2 - TRBV2 CASSNPGQTYINYGYTF TGTGCCAGCAGTAACCCGGGACAGACGTACATTAACTATGGCTACACCTTC
TRBD1 TRBJ1-3 few TRBV18 CASSLGQGSDGNTIYF TGTGCCAGCTCATTAGGACAGGGAAGTGATGGAAACACCATATATTTT
TRBD1 TRBJ2-2 - TRBV11-2 CASSLGQGADTGELFF TGTGCCAGCAGCCTTGGACAGGGTGCGGACACCGGGGAGCTGTTTTTT
- TRBJ2-1 - TRBV5-1 CASSLPRTASYNEQFF TGCGCCAGCAGCTTGCCTCGGACAGCGTCCTACAATGAGCAGTTCTTC
- TRBJ2-2 - TRBV28 CASRLTGTGELFF TGTGCCAGCAGACTAACAGGGACCGGGGAGCTGTTTTTT